Included here is one T cell receptor (beta chain) sequence, with context. V gave up 6 bases and J gave up 2 bases, with 6 bases separating them. Germline V gives CDR1 SEHNR, CDR2 FQNEAQ (reference sequence). The CDR3 has 12 residues. Reverse transcribed after extraction, RNA yielded cDNA as the sequencing template. Only in-frame clones appear in the TCRdb table, and some are missing; sequencing was by immunoSEQ multiplex PCR. In the table there are about 180,000 clones, about 70% of which are singletons. This sample is part of a study of CD8+ T cells in alopecia areata. This receptor was identified in a human donor with alopecia areata. The sequencing here drew on CD8+ T cells sorted from blood, taken at week 0. The V gene is TRBV7-9, the J gene TRBJ2-3; D is unclear. The CDR3 reads CASSPVTDTQYF. The CDR3 coding sequence is TGTGCCAGCAGTCCTGTCACAGATACGCAGTATTTT.